This TCR beta chain was retrieved from a study of T-cell reconstitution after alpha-beta-depleted transplantation in children. CDR1 and CDR2 from the germline V gene are SGHTA and FQGNSA. V lost 5 bases to trimming and J lost 1 base; unmatched junction nucleotides: 7. CDR3 size: 16 residues. Using unique molecular identifiers, the investigators prepared the TCRbeta library. TCRdb re-derived calls from the PCR reads in MiXCR, one entry per CDR3 protein. The sample includes about 980,000 distinct CDR3 sequences, about 29% of them seen just once. This clonotype was counted a few times. The input for sequencing was PBMCs, mostly from graft donor cells, taken 360 days after TCRalphabeta/CD19-depleted stem cell transplant. This sequence joins TRBV7-2 and TRBJ2-3; 9 nucleotides match TRBD2. The receptor was derived from a boy in the first two years of life who had a stem cell transplant for SCID, so the T cells may come from the graft donor. CDR3 sequence: CASSTGGGGRTDTQYF. CDR3 sequence (DNA): TGTGCCAGCAGCACGGGCGGGGGGGGTCGCACAGATACGCAGTATTTT.